The entry below gives a single T cell receptor beta chain sequence along with its context. Its antigen remains unidentified. This entry comes from a study of CXCR3-negative and CXCR3-positive naive CD8 T cells. Whole-study results and caveats: Compared with CXCR3-negative naive cells, CXCR3-positive naive cells showed more hydrophobic TRB CDR3s.

In preparing the TRB cDNA libraries, 5' RACE with UMI labels was used. TCRdb reprocessed the 5' RACE reads; each CDR3 protein has one entry and no DNA is given. This sample contains more than 80,000 distinct CDR3 sequences. The specimen was naive CXCR3+ CD8+ T cells from blood. Subset denoted: CD45RO-CCR7+CD27+CD95- naive CD8+ T cells expressing CXCR3 (TNR3+). This TCR was sampled from a human donor in good health. Some clones in this sample may be carry-over from other donors' samples.

CDR3 region: CASSQPTGPIYEQYF. The chain carries TRBV4-2 and TRBJ2-7; TCRdb names TRBD1, which stays unverified in the absence of DNA. The CDR3 contains 15 residues. Germline V gene data show CDR1 as LGHNA and CDR2 as YNFKEQ.